This T cell receptor beta chain was identified during a study of blood T cells in healthy people across ages. The wider study: With template switching, about one barcoded beta molecule was captured per two T cells.

V lost 4 bases to trimming and J lost 7 bases, with 10 bases between them. The CDR3 totals 13 residues. Germline loops: CDR1 KGHDR, CDR2 SFDVKD. Donation came from healthy Caucasian individuals in Russia who were aged 6 to 90. Each sample used at least 6 million PBMCs. PCR was performed a second time for roughly 7 to 11 cycles using a sample-barcoded 5' primer and a J-beta primer mix. Each cDNA molecule received a tag from a template-switch adaptor that had 12 random nucleotides. TCRdb redid the calling of the 5' RACE reads with MiXCR, one entry per CDR3 protein. The data contain fewer than 750,000 distinct CDR3 sequences, roughly 48% of them singletons.

This sequence was found in a man older than 75 in good health. Input material: blood. V usage is TRBV24-1 and J usage is TRBJ2-1; no reliable D call. CDR3 sequence reads: CATSDLSWNEQFF. The CDR3 DNA sequence: TGTGCCACCAGTGACCTTAGCTGGAATGAGCAGTTCTTC.